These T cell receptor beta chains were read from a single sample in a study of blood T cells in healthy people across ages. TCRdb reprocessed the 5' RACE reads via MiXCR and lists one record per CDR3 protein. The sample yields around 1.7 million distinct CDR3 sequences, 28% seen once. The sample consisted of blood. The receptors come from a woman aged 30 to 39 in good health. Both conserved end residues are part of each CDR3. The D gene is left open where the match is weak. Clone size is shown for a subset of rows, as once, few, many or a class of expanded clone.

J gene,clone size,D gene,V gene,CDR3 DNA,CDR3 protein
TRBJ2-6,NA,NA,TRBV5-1,TGCGCCAGCAGTTCAGGGGCTGGGGCCAACGTCCGGACTTTC,CASSSGAGANVRTF
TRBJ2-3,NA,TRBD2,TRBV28,TGTGCCAGCAGACTGACTAGCGGGAGGGGGAATACGCAGTATTTT,CASRLTSGRGNTQYF
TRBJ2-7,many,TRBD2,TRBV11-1,TGTGCCAGCAGCAGGACTAGTCTGTACGAGCAGTACTTC,CASSRTSLYEQYF
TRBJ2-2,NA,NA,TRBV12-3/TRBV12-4,TGTGCCAGCAGTTCGGTCTGGACTAATACCGGGGAGCTGTTTTTT,CASSSVWTNTGELFF
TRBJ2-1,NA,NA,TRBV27,TGTGCCAGCAGTTTAGGGTATGGGGGGGCATGGTTCTTC,CASSLGYGGAWFF
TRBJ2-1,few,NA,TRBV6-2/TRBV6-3,TGTGCCAGCAGCCAACTAGTATTCCAGTTCTTC,CASSQLVFQFF
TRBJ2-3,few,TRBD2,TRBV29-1,TGCAGCGTGGAACCGGGACTAGCAGCAGATACGCAGTATTTT,CSVEPGLAADTQYF
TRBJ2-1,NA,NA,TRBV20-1,TGCAGTGCTAGCAGGGACGGAGTTCCTGAGCAGTTCTTC,CSASRDGVPEQFF
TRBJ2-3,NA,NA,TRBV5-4,TGTGCCAGCAGCTTGGCCAACACGCGCGGCACAGATACGCAGTATTTT,CASSLANTRGTDTQYF
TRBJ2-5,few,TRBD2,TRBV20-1,TGCAGTGGGGGGAGGACTAGCGGGGGAGAGACCCAGTACTTC,CSGGRTSGGETQYF
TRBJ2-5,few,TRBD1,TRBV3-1,TGTGCCAGCAGCTCAGGGGGCGGTACCGAGACCCAGTACTTC,CASSSGGGTETQYF
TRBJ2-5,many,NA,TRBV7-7,TGTGCCAGCAGCTTAGGGGCAATTGCGGAGACCCAGTACTTC,CASSLGAIAETQYF
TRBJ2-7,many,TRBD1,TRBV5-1,TGCGCCAGCAGCTTGGGTTTCGGGACAGCCTCCTACGAGCAGTACTTC,CASSLGFGTASYEQYF